This T cell receptor (beta chain) was observed in a study of T cell responses to AZD1222 COVID-19 vaccine. Whole-study findings and limits: With dominance at 160-218 and 743-854, vaccine-associated CD4 TCRs spanned spike.

Concerning this clone: The antigen remains unidentified.

The data were produced by immunoSEQ multiplex PCR, yet TCRdb's version contains in-frame clones alone and is incomplete. The table lists approximately 150,000 clones, approximately 93% of them singletons. Trimming stripped 6 bases from V and 7 bases from J, with 19 bases between. Germline V gives CDR1 MNHEY, CDR2 SMNVEV (reference sequence). This CDR3 has 14 residues. The source of this sequence is an adult who received the AZD1222 COVID-19 vaccine. V usage is TRBV27 and J usage is TRBJ2-7; no clear D gene. Specimen: peripheral blood, collected 28 days after the second AZD1222 dose. The CDR3 DNA follows: TGTGCCAGCAGCCCAGAACCCTCTATACGAGAGCAGTACTTC. Encoded protein: CASSPEPSIREQYF.